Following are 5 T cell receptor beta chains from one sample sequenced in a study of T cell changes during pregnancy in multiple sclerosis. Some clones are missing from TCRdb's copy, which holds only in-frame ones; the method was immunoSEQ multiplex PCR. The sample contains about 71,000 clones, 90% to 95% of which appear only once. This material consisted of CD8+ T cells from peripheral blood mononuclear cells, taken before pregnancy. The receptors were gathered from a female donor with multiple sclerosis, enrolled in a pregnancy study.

The CDR3 coding sequence is TGCGCCAGCAGCCAAGACTCAGGGTTCGGCTACACCTTC. Residues: CASSQDSGFGYTF. V usage is TRBV4-1 and J usage is TRBJ1-2, with D maybe TRBD1 (5 bases). V gave up 0 bases and J gave up 8 bases, with 10 bases separating them. The germline CDR1 and CDR2 sequences are MGHRA and YSYEKL. CDR3 length: 13 residues.

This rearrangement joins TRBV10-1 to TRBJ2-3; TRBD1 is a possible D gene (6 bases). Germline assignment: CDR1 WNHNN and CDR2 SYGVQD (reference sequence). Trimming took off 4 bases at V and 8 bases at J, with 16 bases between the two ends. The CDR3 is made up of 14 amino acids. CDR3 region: CASSATGPESTQYF. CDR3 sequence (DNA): TGCGCCAGCAGTGCAACAGGGCCGGAGAGTACGCAGTATTTT.

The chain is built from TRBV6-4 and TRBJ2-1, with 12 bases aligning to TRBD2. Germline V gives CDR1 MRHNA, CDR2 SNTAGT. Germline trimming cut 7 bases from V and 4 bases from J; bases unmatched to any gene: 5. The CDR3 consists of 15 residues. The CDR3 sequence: CASTRLAGVYNEQFF. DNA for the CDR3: TGTGCCAGCACGCGACTAGCGGGGGTATACAATGAGCAGTTCTTC.

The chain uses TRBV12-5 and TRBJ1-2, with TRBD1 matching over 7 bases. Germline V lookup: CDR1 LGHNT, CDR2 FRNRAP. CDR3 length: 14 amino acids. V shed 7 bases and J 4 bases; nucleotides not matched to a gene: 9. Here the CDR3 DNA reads TGTGCTAGTGCCGAGGGACAGCAATTCTATGGCTACACCTTC. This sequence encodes CASAEGQQFYGYTF. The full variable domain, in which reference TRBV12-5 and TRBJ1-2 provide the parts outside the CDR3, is DARVTQTPRHKVTEMGQEVTMRCQPILGHNTVFWYRQTMMQGLELLAYFRNRAPLDDSGMPKDRFSAEMPDATLATLKIQPSEPRDSAVYFCASAEGQQFYGYTFGSGTRLTVV.

The CDR3 sequence: CASSAQGAGTDTQYF. CDR3 in DNA: TGTGCCAGCAGCGCACAGGGGGCTGGTACAGATACGCAGTATTTT. This chain connects TRBV9 to TRBJ2-3; 9 nucleotides line up with TRBD1. This CDR3 comprises 15 residues. The germline CDR1 and CDR2 sequences are SGDLS and YYNGEE. With V trimmed by 3 bases and J by 3 bases, 5 bases remained unmatched.